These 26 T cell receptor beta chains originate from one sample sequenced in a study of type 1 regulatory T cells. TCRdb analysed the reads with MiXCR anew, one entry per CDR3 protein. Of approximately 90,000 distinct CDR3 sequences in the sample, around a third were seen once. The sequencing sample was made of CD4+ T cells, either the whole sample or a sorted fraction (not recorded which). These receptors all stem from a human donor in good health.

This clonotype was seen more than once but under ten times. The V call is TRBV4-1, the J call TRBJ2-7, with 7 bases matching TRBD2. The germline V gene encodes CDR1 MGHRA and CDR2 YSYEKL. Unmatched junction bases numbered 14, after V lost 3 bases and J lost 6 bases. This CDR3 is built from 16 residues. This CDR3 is CASSQRPSAGKGEQYF. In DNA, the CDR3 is TGCGCCAGCAGCCAGAGACCTTCAGCGGGAAAAGGCGAGCAGTACTTC.

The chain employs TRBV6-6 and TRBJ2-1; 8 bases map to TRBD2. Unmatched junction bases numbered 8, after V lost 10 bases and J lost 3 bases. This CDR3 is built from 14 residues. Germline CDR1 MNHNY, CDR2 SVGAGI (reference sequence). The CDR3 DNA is TGTGCCACAATGCGCAGCGGGAGCTACAATGAGCAGTTCTTC. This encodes CATMRSGSYNEQFF.

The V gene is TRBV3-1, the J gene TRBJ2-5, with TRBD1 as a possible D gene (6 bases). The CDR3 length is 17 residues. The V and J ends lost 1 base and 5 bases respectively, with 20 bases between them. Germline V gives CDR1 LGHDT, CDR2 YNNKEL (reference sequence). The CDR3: CASSQGNHPRGPETQYF. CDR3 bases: TGTGCCAGCAGCCAAGGCAACCACCCCAGGGGTCCCGAGACCCAGTACTTC.

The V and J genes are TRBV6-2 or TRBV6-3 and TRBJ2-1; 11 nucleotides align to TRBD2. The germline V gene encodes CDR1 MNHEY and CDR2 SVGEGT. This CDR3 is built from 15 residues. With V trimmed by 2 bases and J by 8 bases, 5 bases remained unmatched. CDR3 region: CASSYATSGTYEQFF. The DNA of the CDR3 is TGTGCCAGCAGTTACGCGACTAGCGGGACTTATGAGCAGTTCTTC.

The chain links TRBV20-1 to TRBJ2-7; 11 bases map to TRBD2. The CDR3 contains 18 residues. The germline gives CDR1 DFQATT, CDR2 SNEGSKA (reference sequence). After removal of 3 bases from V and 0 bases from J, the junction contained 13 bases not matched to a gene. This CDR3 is CSASGTGSTSGSSYEQYF. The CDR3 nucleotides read TGCAGTGCTAGTGGGACAGGGTCTACTAGCGGGAGCTCCTACGAGCAGTACTTC.

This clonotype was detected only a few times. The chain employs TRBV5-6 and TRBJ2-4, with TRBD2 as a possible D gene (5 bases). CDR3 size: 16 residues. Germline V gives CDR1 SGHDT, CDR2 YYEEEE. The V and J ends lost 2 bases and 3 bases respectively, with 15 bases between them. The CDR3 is CASSFTMTTNKNIQYF. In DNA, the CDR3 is TGTGCCAGCAGCTTTACTATGACTACGAACAAAAACATTCAGTACTTC.

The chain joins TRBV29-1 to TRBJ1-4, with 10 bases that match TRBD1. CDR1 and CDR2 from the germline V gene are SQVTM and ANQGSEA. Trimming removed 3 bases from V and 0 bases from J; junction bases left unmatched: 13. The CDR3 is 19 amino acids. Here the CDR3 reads CSVDSRTGGMEATNEKLFF. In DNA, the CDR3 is TGCAGCGTTGACTCCAGGACAGGGGGGATGGAAGCAACTAATGAAAAACTGTTTTTT.

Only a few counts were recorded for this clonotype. This CDR3 is CASSLAAGDSGANVLTF. As DNA, the CDR3 is TGTGCCAGCAGCTTAGCGGCAGGGGACTCTGGGGCCAACGTCCTGACTTTC. V usage is TRBV7-2 and J usage is TRBJ2-6; maybe TRBD1 (6 bases). Trimming left V 0 bases short and J 0 bases short, with 9 bases between. Germline CDR1 SGHTA, CDR2 FQGNSA. The length of the CDR3 is 17 residues. Variable domain in full (rest from reference TRBV7-2 and TRBJ2-6): GAGVSQSPSNKVTEKGKDVELRCDPISGHTALYWYRQSLGQGLEFLIYFQGNSAPDKSGLPSDRFSAERTGGSVSTLTIQRTQQEDSAVYLCASSLAAGDSGANVLTFGAGSRLTVL.

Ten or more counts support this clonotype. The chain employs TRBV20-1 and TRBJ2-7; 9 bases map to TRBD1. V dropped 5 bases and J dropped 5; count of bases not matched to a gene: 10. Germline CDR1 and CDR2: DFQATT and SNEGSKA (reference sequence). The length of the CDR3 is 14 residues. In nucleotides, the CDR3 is TGCAGTGCTCAACAGGACAGGGGCCGGGACGAGCAGTACTTC. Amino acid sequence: CSAQQDRGRDEQYF.

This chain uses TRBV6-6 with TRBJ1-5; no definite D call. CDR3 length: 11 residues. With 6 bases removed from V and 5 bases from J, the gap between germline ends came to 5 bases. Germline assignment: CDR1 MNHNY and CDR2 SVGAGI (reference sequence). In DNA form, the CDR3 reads TGTGCCAGCAGAGAGGATCAGCCCCAGCATTTT. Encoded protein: CASREDQPQHF.

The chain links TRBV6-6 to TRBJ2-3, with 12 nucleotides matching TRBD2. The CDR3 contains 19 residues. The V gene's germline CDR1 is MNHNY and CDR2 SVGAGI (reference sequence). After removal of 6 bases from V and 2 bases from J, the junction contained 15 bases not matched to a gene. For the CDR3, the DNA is TGTGCCAGCAGCCACCGGACCCAGCTAGCGGGGGGGACCACAGATACGCAGTATTTT. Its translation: CASSHRTQLAGGTTDTQYF.

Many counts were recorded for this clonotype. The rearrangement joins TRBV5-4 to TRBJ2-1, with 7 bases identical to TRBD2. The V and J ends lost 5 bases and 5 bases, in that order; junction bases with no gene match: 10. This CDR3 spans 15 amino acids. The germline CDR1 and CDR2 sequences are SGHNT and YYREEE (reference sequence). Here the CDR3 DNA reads TGTGCCAGCAGGGAGCGGGATCTCAGGAACAATGAGCAGTTCTTC. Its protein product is CASRERDLRNNEQFF.

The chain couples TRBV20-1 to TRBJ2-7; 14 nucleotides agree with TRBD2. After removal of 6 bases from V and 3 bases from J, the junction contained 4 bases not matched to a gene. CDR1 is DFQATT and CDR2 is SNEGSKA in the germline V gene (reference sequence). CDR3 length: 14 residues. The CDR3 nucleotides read TGCAGTGCGCGGACTAGCGGGAGGATCTACGAGCAGTACTTC. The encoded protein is CSARTSGRIYEQYF.

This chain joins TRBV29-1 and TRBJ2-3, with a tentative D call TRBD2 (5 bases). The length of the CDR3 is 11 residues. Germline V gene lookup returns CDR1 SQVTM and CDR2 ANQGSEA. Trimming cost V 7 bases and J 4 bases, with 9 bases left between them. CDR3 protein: CSARAPDTQYF. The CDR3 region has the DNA TGCAGCGCGCGGGCCCCAGATACGCAGTATTTT.

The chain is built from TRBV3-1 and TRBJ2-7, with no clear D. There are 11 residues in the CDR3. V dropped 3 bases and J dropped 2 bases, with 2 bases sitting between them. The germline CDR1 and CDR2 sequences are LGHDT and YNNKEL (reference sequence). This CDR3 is CASSHTYEQYF. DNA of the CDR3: TGTGCCAGCAGCCACACCTACGAGCAGTACTTC.

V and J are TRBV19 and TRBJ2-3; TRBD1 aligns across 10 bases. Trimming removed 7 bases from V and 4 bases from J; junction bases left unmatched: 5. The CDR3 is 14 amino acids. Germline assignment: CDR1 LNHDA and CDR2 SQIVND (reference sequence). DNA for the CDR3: TGTGCCAGTACCGGACAGGGGGGCGCAGATACGCAGTATTTT. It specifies CASTGQGGADTQYF.

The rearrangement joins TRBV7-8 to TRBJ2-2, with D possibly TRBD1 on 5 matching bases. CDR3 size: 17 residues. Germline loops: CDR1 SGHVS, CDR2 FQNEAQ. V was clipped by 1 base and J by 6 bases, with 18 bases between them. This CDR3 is CASSLGLGRVKAGELFF. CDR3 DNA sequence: TGTGCCAGCAGCTTAGGCTTGGGCAGGGTTAAGGCCGGGGAGCTGTTTTTT.

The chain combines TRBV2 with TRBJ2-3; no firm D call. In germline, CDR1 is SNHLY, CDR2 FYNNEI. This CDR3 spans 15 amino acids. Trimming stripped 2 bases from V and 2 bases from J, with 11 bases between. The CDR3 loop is CASSEQLQATDTQYF. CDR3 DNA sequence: TGTGCCAGCAGTGAACAGCTGCAAGCCACAGATACGCAGTATTTT.

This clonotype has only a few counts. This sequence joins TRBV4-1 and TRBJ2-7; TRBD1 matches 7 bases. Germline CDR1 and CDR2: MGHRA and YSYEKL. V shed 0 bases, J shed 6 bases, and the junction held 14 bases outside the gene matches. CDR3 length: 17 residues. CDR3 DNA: TGCGCCAGCAGCCAAGATCCCTCCGGGACAGCGTTGGGCGAGCAGTACTTC. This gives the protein CASSQDPSGTALGEQYF.

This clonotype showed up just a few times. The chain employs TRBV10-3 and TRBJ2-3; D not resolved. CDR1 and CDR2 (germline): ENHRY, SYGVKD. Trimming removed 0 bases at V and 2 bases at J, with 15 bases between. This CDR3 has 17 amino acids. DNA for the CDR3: TGTGCCATCAGTGAGTCAGCGTTTCGGATAAACACAGATACGCAGTATTTT. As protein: CAISESAFRINTDTQYF.

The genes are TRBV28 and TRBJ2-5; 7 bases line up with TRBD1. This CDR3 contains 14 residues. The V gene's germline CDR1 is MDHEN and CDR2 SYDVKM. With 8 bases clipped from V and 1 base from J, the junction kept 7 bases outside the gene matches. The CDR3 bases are TGTGCCAGCGGAACCGGGACAGTCCAAGAGACCCAGTACTTC. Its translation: CASGTGTVQETQYF.

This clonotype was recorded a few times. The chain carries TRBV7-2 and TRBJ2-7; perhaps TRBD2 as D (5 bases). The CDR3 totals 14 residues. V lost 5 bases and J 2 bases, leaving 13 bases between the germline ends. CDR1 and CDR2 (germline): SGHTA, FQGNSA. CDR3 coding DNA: TGTGCCAGCAGCCTCCAAACCGGGACCTACGAGCAGTACTTC. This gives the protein CASSLQTGTYEQYF.

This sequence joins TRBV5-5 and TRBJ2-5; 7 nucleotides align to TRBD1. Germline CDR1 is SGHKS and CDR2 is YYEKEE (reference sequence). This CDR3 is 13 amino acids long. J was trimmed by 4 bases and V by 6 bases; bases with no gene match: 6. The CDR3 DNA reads TGTGCCAGCACCGTGACAGGGTTAGAGACCCAGTACTTC. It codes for CASTVTGLETQYF.

CDR3 sequence (DNA): TGTGCCATCAGTGAACGTGAAGGGCGCGGGAACACTGAAGCTTTCTTT. Translated, it gives CAISEREGRGNTEAFF. The chain links TRBV10-3 to TRBJ1-1; D is unresolved. The length of the CDR3 is 16 residues. With 3 bases removed from V and 1 base from J, the gap between germline ends came to 15 bases. Per the germline V gene, CDR1 is ENHRY and CDR2 is SYGVKD.

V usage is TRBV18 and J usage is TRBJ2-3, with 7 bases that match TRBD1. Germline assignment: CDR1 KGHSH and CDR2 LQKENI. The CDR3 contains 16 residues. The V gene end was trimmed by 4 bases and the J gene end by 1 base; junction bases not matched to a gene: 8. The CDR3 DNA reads TGTGCCAGCTCACGCATTCTTGGACAGGGCACAGATACGCAGTATTTT. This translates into CASSRILGQGTDTQYF. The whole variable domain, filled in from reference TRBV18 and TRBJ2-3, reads NAGVMQNPRHLVRRRGQEARLRCSPMKGHSHVYWYRQLPEEGLKFMVYLQKENIIDESGMPKERFSAEFPKEGPSILRIQQVVRGDSAAYFCASSRILGQGTDTQYFGPGTRLTVL.

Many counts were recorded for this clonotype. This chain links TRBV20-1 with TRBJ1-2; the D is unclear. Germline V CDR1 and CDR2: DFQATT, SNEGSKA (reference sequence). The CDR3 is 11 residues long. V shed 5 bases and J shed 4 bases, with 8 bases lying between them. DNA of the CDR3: TGCAGTGCTCCACGCGGCTATGGCTACACCTTC. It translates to CSAPRGYGYTF.